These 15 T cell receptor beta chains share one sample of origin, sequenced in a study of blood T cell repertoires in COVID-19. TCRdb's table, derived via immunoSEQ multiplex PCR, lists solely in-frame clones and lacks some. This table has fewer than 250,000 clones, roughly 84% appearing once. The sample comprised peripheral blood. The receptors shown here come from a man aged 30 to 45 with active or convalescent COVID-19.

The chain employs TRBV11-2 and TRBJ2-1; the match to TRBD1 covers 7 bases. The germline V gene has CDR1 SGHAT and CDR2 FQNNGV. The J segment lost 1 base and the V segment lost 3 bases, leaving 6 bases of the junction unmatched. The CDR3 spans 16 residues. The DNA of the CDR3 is TGTGCCAGCAGCTTCCTGACAGGGTTGTCCTACAATGAGCAGTTCTTC. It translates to CASSFLTGLSYNEQFF. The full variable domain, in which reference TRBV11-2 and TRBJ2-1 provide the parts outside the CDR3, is EAGVAQSPRYKIIEKRQSVAFWCNPISGHATLYWYQQILGQGPKLLIQFQNNGVVDDSQLPKDRFSAERLKGVDSTLKIQPAKLEDSAVYLCASSFLTGLSYNEQFFGPGTRLTVL.

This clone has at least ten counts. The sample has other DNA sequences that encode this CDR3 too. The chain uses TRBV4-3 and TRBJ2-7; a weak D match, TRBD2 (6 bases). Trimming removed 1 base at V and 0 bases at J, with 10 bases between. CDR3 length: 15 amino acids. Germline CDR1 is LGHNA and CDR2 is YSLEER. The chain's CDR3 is CASSQVGGNSYEQYF. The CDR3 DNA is TGCGCCAGCAGCCAAGTAGGAGGGAACTCCTACGAGCAGTACTTC.

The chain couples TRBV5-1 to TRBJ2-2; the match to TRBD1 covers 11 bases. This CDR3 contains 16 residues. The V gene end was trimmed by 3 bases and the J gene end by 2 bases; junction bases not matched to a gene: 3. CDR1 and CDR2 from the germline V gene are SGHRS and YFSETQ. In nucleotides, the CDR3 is TGCGCCAGCAGCTGGGGACAGGGGGTTAACACCGGGGAGCTGTTTTTT. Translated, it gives CASSWGQGVNTGELFF.

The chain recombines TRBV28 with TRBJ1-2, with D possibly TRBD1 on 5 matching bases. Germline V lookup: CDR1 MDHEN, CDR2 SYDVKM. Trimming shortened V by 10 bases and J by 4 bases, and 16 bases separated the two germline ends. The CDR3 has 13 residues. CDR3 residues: CATPGGGAYGYTF. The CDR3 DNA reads TGTGCCACCCCGGGAGGTGGGGCCTATGGCTACACCTTC.

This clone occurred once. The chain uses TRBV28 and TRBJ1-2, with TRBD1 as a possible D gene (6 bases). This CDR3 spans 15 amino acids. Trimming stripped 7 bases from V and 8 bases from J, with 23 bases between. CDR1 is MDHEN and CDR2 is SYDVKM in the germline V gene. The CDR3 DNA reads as TGTGCCAGCACCGAAGATGGGGGCCGGGGTTTGGGCTACACCTTC. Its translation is CASTEDGGRGLGYTF.

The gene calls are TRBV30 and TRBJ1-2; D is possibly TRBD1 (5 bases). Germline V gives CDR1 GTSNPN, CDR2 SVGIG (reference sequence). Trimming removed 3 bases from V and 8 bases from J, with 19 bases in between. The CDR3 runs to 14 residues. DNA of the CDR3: TGTGCCTGGAGCTGGGGCAGTGGTGATTGGGGCTACACCTTC. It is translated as CAWSWGSGDWGYTF.

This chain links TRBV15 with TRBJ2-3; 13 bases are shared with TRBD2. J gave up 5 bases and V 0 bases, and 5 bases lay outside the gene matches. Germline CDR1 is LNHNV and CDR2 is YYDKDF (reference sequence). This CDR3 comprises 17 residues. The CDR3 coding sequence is TGTGCCACCAGCAGAGACGGACTAGCGGGAGTTGGAGATACGCAGTATTTT. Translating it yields CATSRDGLAGVGDTQYF.

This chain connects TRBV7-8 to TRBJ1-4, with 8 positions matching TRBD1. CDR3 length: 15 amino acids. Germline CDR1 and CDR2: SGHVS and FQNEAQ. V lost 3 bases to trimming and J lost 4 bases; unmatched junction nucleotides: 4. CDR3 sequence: CASSFQGAGNEKLFF. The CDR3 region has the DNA TGTGCCAGCAGCTTTCAGGGGGCGGGTAATGAAAAACTGTTTTTT.

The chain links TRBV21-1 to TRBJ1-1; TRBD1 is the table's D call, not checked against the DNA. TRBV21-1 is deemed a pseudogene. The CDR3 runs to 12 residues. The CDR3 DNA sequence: TGTGCCAGCATCTCCGGGACAGTTGAAGCTTTCTTT. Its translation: CASISGTVEAFF.

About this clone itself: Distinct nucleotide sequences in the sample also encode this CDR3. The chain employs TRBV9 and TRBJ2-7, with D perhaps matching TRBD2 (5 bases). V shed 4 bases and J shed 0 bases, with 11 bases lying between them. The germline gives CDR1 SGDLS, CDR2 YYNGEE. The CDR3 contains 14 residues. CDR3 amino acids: CASSPLGSSYEQYF. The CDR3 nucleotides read TGTGCCAGCAGCCCCCTAGGGAGCTCCTACGAGCAGTACTTC.

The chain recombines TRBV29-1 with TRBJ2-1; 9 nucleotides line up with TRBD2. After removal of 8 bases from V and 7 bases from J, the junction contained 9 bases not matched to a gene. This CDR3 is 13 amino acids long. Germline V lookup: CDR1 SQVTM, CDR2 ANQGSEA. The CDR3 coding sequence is TGCAGCCCCATCGGGCTAGCGGGAAATGAGCAGTTCTTC. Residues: CSPIGLAGNEQFF.

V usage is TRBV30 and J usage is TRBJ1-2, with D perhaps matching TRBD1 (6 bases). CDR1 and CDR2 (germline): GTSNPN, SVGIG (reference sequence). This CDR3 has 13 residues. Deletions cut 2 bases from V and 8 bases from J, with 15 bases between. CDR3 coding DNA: TGTGCCTGGAGTCGTCAGGGGCCGGAGGGCTACACCTTC. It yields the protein CAWSRQGPEGYTF.

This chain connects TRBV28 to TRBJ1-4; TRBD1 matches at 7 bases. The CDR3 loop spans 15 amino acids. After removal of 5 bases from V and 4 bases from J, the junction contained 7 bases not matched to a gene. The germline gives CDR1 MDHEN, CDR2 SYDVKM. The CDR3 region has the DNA TGTGCCAGCAGTACTAGACAGGGTATTAATGAAAAACTGTTTTTT. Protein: CASSTRQGINEKLFF.

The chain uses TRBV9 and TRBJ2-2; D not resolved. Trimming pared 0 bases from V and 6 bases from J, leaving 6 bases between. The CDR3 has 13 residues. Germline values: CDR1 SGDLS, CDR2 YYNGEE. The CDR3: CASSVVAAGELFF. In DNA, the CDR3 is TGTGCCAGCAGCGTAGTGGCCGCCGGGGAGCTGTTTTTT.

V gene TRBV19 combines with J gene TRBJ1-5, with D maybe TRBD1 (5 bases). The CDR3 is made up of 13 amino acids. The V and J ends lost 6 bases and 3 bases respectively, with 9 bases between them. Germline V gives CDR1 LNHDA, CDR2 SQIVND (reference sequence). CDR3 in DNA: TGTGCCAGTAGCCGACAGACCAATCAGCCCCAGCATTTT. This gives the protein CASSRQTNQPQHF.